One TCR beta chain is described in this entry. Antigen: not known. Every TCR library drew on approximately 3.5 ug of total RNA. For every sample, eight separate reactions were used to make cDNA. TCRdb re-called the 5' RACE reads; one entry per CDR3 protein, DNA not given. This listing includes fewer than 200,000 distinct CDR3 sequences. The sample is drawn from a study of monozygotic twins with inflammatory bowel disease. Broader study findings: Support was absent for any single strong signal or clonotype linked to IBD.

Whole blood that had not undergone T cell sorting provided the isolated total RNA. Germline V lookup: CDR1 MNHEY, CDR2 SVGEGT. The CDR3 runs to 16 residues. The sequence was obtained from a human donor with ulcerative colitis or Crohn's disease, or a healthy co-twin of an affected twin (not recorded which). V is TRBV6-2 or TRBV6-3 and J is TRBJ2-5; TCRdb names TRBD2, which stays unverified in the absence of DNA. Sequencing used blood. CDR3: CASSYSGTTPRETQYF.